This T cell receptor beta chain was identified in a study of graft-versus-host responses after intestinal transplantation. Study-level information: Every transplant recipient was induced with anti-thymocyte globulin, then maintained on tacrolimus and steroids for roughly 3 years.

Sequencing used immunoSEQ multiplex PCR; TCRdb keeps in-frame clones, though not all of them. Of approximately 19,000 clones detected, approximately 70% appear once; the ten largest clones hold 8%. The CDR3 consists of 15 residues. V shed 6 bases and J 2 bases; nucleotides not matched to a gene: 4. Germline CDR1 is SNHLY and CDR2 is FYNNEI. The starting material, graft tissue, was processed to release intraepithelial and lamina propria lymphocytes. This chain uses TRBV2 with TRBJ2-1; 10 bases map to TRBD2. This sequence originates from a human patient who received an intestinal transplant, so some T cells may come from the graft donor. The sample here was ileum tissue, taken around 20 days after intestinal transplant. The DNA for the CDR3 is TGTGCCAGCAGGGGCCTAGCGGGGGCCTACAATGAGCAGTTCTTC. This codes for CASRGLAGAYNEQFF.